The next 26 T cell receptor beta chains were all read from a single sample in a study of post-analysis software for immune sequencing data. Sequencing libraries made from TCR beta cDNA carried unique molecular identifiers. TCRdb reanalysed the PCR reads using MiXCR and keeps one entry per CDR3 protein. The table shows 750,000 to 900,000 distinct CDR3 sequences, with roughly 50% occurring only once. The study's findings and limits: The study found TRBV5-6, TRBV5-1 and TRBV20-1 among five or six TRBV segments more frequent in patients than controls.

No antigen is known for these receptors. Sequencing was performed on blood. The receptors shown here come from a girl aged 5-17 years with multiple sclerosis.

The V call is TRBV20-1, the J call TRBJ2-7; 8 bases map to TRBD1. The CDR3 contains 15 residues. J lost 2 bases, V lost 4 bases, and 10 bases had no gene match. Germline V gene lookup returns CDR1 DFQATT and CDR2 SNEGSKA (reference sequence). The CDR3 bases are TGCAGTGCTATCCCTATTGACAGGGGAGCCTACGAGCAGTACTTC. Its protein product is CSAIPIDRGAYEQYF.

J is TRBJ2-1 and V is TRBV6-2 or TRBV6-3, with 10 bases aligning to TRBD2. V dropped 7 bases and J dropped 9; count of bases not matched to a gene: 9. Germline CDR1 MNHEY, CDR2 SVGEGT. This CDR3 contains 14 residues. The chain's CDR3 is CASIGAGGPGEQFF. The CDR3 nucleotides read TGTGCCAGCATAGGAGCGGGAGGGCCGGGTGAGCAGTTCTTC.

Of note for this clonotype: At one end, the junction sequence differs from germline, possibly due to a read error. This sequence joins TRBV7-2 and TRBJ2-1, with D unclear. The CDR3 totals 10 residues. Germline lookup yields CDR1 SGHTA and CDR2 FQGNSA. CDR3 coding DNA: TGTGCCAGCGGCTTACGTGAGCAGTTCTTC. Encoded protein: CASGLREQFF.

This rearrangement joins TRBV11-2 to TRBJ2-5; no clear D gene. The CDR3 is 12 residues long. CDR1 is SGHAT, CDR2 FQNNGV, per germline. V gave up 4 bases and J gave up 5 bases, with 8 bases separating them. Here the CDR3 DNA reads TGTGCCAGCAGCTCCCTAACGGAGACCCAGTACTTC. This sequence encodes CASSSLTETQYF.

In this sample, this clonotype turned up a few times. The chain is built from TRBV29-1 and TRBJ2-7, with 7 positions matching TRBD2. This CDR3 has 13 amino acids. The germline V gene has CDR1 SQVTM and CDR2 ANQGSEA. With 7 bases clipped from V and 10 bases from J, the junction kept 16 bases outside the gene matches. CDR3 DNA sequence: TGCAGCGCGGGGGGACGGAAGCAAGAGTCCCAGTACTTC. The encoded protein is CSAGGRKQESQYF.

The V gene is TRBV7-6, the J gene TRBJ2-7; D not resolved. Per the germline V gene, CDR1 is SGHVS and CDR2 is FNYEAQ. Trimming left V 5 bases short and J 3 bases short, with 11 bases between. The CDR3 is 13 amino acids. CDR3 in amino acids: CASSRSLGYEQYF. The CDR3 DNA reads TGTGCCAGCAGCCGGTCGTTGGGCTACGAGCAGTACTTC. Looking up the rest from reference TRBV7-6 and TRBJ2-7 gives the full variable domain: GAGVSQSPRYKVTKRGQDVALRCDPISGHVSLYWYRQALGQGPEFLTYFNYEAQQDKSGLPNDRFSAERPEGSISTLTIQRTEQRDSAMYRCASSRSLGYEQYFGPGTRLTVT.

This clonotype was seen only a few times. V is TRBV7-2 and J is TRBJ2-1; perhaps D is TRBD1 or TRBD2 (5 bases each). V lost 5 bases and J 12 bases, leaving 20 bases between the germline ends. Looked up from germline, CDR1 is SGHTA and CDR2 is FQGNSA. The CDR3 is 14 residues long. The CDR3 DNA is TGTGCCAGCAGCCTCAGGTCGGCGGACGGGGCGCAGTTCTTC. Translating it yields CASSLRSADGAQFF.

The chain carries TRBV6-6 and TRBJ2-7, with 8 bases fitting TRBD1. Trimming took 11 bases from V and 3 from J; bases not matched to a gene: 6. The CDR3 loop spans 12 amino acids. In germline, CDR1 is MNHNY, CDR2 SVGAGI (reference sequence). The DNA for the CDR3 is TGTGCCGGGGGACAGGCTGGCTACGAGCAGTACTTC. Amino acid sequence: CAGGQAGYEQYF.

This clonotype was counted once. V and J are TRBV5-1 and TRBJ2-2; a weak D match, TRBD2 (5 bases). The germline V and J ends were trimmed by 6 bases and 6 bases, with 12 bases remaining between them. Germline V lookup: CDR1 SGHRS, CDR2 YFSETQ. CDR3 size: 13 residues. The CDR3 region is CASKEGRAGELFF. CDR3 DNA: TGCGCCAGCAAGGAAGGGAGAGCCGGGGAGCTGTTTTTT.

This clonotype appeared a few times. The chain couples TRBV7-3 to TRBJ2-1, with TRBD1 matching over 9 bases. This CDR3 region has 19 residues. V shed 2 bases and J 6 bases; nucleotides not matched to a gene: 17. Germline CDR1 and CDR2: SGHTA and FQGTGA. The CDR3 region is CASSLLGTGFSIDANEQFF. CDR3 bases: TGTGCCAGCAGCTTATTGGGGACAGGGTTTTCTATTGATGCCAATGAGCAGTTCTTC.

The chain carries TRBV18 and TRBJ2-7, with D perhaps matching TRBD2 (6 bases). CDR1 and CDR2 (germline): KGHSH, LQKENI. The CDR3 runs to 20 residues. V lost 6 bases, J lost 3 bases, and 33 bases lay in between. DNA of the CDR3: TGTGCCAGCTCTCCCGGACTTTCGGGTTCGGGGGATCGCAACCTCTACGAGCAGTACTTC. Its protein is CASSPGLSGSGDRNLYEQYF.

Details on this clonotype: One junction end disagrees with the germline gene, perhaps due to a read error. The genes are TRBV4-2 and TRBJ2-3; no definite D call. The CDR3 extends over 18 amino acids. Germline CDR1 LGHNA, CDR2 YNFKEQ. The CDR3: CAISPSSLWLSSTDTQYF. CDR3 nucleotide sequence: TGTGCCATCAGCCCCTCCTCGCTTTGGTTGTCCAGCACAGATACGCAGTATTTT.

This clonotype was counted many times. The chain employs TRBV29-1 and TRBJ2-3, with 8 bases fitting TRBD2. The CDR3 sequence is 13 residues long. V was clipped by 3 bases and J by 1 base; unmatched bases: 0. Germline lookup yields CDR1 SQVTM and CDR2 ANQGSEA. CDR3 nucleotide sequence: TGCAGCGTTGAGACTAGCGGCACAGATACGCAGTATTTT. Its protein product is CSVETSGTDTQYF.

The CDR3 spells CASHQRLVPYEQYF. CDR3 sequence (DNA): TGTGCCAGCCATCAACGCCTAGTCCCCTACGAGCAGTACTTC. The V gene is TRBV6-5, the J gene TRBJ2-7; D remains unclear. Trimming removed 8 bases at V and 2 bases at J, with 16 bases between. This CDR3 comprises 14 residues. Germline loops: CDR1 MNHEY, CDR2 SVGAGI.

V gene TRBV20-1 combines with J gene TRBJ2-5, with 9 bases lining up with TRBD2. J was trimmed by 11 bases and V by 6 bases; bases with no gene match: 10. The CDR3 is 12 residues long. In germline, CDR1 is DFQATT, CDR2 SNEGSKA (reference sequence). As DNA, the CDR3 is TGCAGTGCGGCGACTAGCGGACTTGAGCAGTACTTC. This encodes CSAATSGLEQYF.

The chain joins TRBV7-9 to TRBJ2-4; D is tentatively TRBD1 or TRBD2 (5 bases each). Germline V gives CDR1 SEHNR, CDR2 FQNEAQ (reference sequence). The CDR3 covers 15 residues. V gave up 5 bases and J gave up 13 bases, with 24 bases separating them. In DNA, the CDR3 is TGTGCCAGCAGCCCCCCTGAAGCAGGGTCCGGGGAGCAGTACTTC. It is translated as CASSPPEAGSGEQYF.

V usage is TRBV28 and J usage is TRBJ2-1; D possibly corresponds to TRBD2 (6 bases). The ends were cut back, 6 bases at V and 5 bases at J, with 17 bases in the middle. Germline V CDR1 and CDR2: MDHEN, SYDVKM. There are 15 residues in the CDR3. In DNA form, the CDR3 reads TGTGCCAGCAGGACCTATAGCGGAGATCACAATGAGCAGTTCTTC. This encodes CASRTYSGDHNEQFF.

This clonotype was observed a handful of times. V gene TRBV7-2 combines with J gene TRBJ2-4; D possibly uses TRBD1 or TRBD2 (6 bases each). The germline V and J ends were trimmed by 4 bases and 6 bases, with 13 bases remaining between them. The CDR3 has 14 residues. The V gene's germline CDR1 is SGHTA and CDR2 FQGNSA. CDR3 nucleotides: TGTGCCAGCAGCTCTGGGGGGCGGGGAAACATTCAGTACTTC. Translating gives CASSSGGRGNIQYF.

This clonotype was observed once. This chain connects TRBV2 to TRBJ1-2; D perhaps matches TRBD1 (6 bases). The length of the CDR3 is 13 residues. V gave up 4 bases and J gave up 11 bases, with 17 bases separating them. Per germline, CDR1 SNHLY and CDR2 FYNNEI. The CDR3: CASSVRTELIYTF. In nucleotides, the CDR3 is TGTGCCAGCAGTGTGCGGACAGAACTCATTTACACCTTC. Full variable domain (outside the CDR3, taken from reference TRBV2 and TRBJ1-2): EPEVTQTPSHQVTQMGQEVILRCVPISNHLYFYWYRQILGQKVEFLVSFYNNEISEKSEIFDDQFSVERPDGSNFTLKIRSTKLEDSAMYFCASSVRTELIYTFGSGTRLTVV.

The V and J genes are TRBV7-9 and TRBJ1-2; 11 bases are shared with TRBD1. The ends lost 8 bases at V and 8 bases at J; junction bases unmatched: 7. Germline V gives CDR1 SEHNR, CDR2 FQNEAQ (reference sequence). The CDR3 is 13 residues long. The DNA for the CDR3 is TGTGCCAGCGTCGGACAGGGGGCGGAGGGCTACACCTTC. Its protein is CASVGQGAEGYTF.

This chain links TRBV20-1 with TRBJ2-7; 7 positions agree with TRBD2. V was pared by 3 bases and J by 0 bases, with 11 bases of the junction left unmatched. The length of the CDR3 is 16 residues. CDR1 is DFQATT and CDR2 is SNEGSKA in the germline V gene (reference sequence). The CDR3 here is CSARSASGKSSYEQYF. CDR3 DNA sequence: TGCAGTGCTAGGTCGGCTAGCGGTAAGAGCTCCTACGAGCAGTACTTC.

This clonotype occurred a few times. The rearrangement joins TRBV12-3 or TRBV12-4 to TRBJ1-2; unclear D gene. CDR3 size: 15 residues. V was shortened by 6 bases and J by 4 bases, with 18 bases between the two germline ends. This chain's CDR3 is CASSERDLPSYGYTF. The CDR3, as DNA: TGTGCCAGCAGCGAGAGAGACCTTCCCTCCTATGGCTACACCTTC.

The chain couples TRBV6-1 to TRBJ2-1; 10 nucleotides agree with TRBD2. The CDR3 totals 14 residues. With 7 bases clipped from V and 4 bases from J, the junction kept 4 bases outside the gene matches. The germline gives CDR1 MNHNS, CDR2 SASEGT. The CDR3 is CASTVLAGYNEQFF. Written as DNA, the CDR3 is TGTGCCAGCACCGTACTAGCGGGATACAATGAGCAGTTCTTC.

This clonotype was observed a few times. This chain uses TRBV7-2 with TRBJ2-1, with TRBD2 identical over 14 bases. V lost 4 bases to trimming and J lost 7 bases; unmatched junction nucleotides: 6. CDR3 length: 16 amino acids. Germline CDR1 reads SGHTA; CDR2 reads FQGNSA. CDR3 in DNA: TGTGCCAGCAGCTCTCCGGGACTAGCGGGAGATAATGAGCAGTTCTTC. It yields the protein CASSSPGLAGDNEQFF.

The CDR3 loop reads CATSRDHQTSGSRTDTQYF. The DNA of the CDR3 is TGTGCCACCAGCAGAGATCACCAGACTAGCGGTTCCCGCACAGATACGCAGTATTTT. The J gene is TRBJ2-3, the V gene TRBV15; TRBD2 agrees at 9 bases. Trimming at V came to 0 bases and at J to 1 base, leaving 11 bases not matched to a gene. This CDR3 is built from 19 residues. CDR1 and CDR2 from the germline V gene are LNHNV and YYDKDF (reference sequence).

The rearrangement joins TRBV18 to TRBJ2-6; TRBD1 agrees at 7 bases. J lost 0 bases, V lost 8 bases, and 4 bases had no gene match. The CDR3 spans 15 residues. Germline V gene sequence: CDR1 KGHSH, CDR2 LQKENI. CDR3 sequence reads: CASLPGGSGANVLTF. Here the CDR3 DNA reads TGTGCCAGCCTTCCAGGGGGCTCTGGGGCCAACGTCCTGACTTTC. Complete variable domain (other parts from reference TRBV18 and TRBJ2-6): NAGVMQNPRHLVRRRGQEARLRCSPMKGHSHVYWYRQLPEEGLKFMVYLQKENIIDESGMPKERFSAEFPKEGPSILRIQQVVRGDSAAYFCASLPGGSGANVLTFGAGSRLTVL.